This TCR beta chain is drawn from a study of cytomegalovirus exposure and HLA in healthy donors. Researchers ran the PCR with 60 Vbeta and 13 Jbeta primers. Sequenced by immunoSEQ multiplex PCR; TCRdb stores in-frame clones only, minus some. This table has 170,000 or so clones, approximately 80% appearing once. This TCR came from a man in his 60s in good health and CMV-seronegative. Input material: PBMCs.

Here the CDR3 reads CASSFNPRSGGYTF. CDR3 DNA sequence: TGTGCCAGCAGTTTTAACCCCAGATCTGGTGGCTACACCTTC. The rearrangement joins TRBV6-5 to TRBJ1-2; D not certain. The CDR3 is 14 residues long. Trimming pared 4 bases from V and 7 bases from J, leaving 16 bases between. The germline gives CDR1 MNHEY, CDR2 SVGAGI.